This TCR beta chain was captured by sequencing in a study of blood T cells in healthy people across ages. Study-wide findings and caveats: Those diversity estimates obtained from one million T cells were thought to be underestimates. Expanded clonotype changes were possibly confounded by unknown donor CMV status.

With a J-beta primer mix and a sample-barcoded 5' primer, a second PCR ran about 6 to 11 cycles. TCRdb re-derived calls from the 5' RACE reads in MiXCR, one entry per CDR3 protein. Among roughly 860,000 distinct CDR3 sequences listed, approximately 65% were seen once. Germline V gene lookup returns CDR1 SQVTM and CDR2 ANQGSEA. The CDR3 spans 14 residues. About this clonotype itself: Its target is unknown.

Source material: blood. The rearrangement uses TRBV29-1 and TRBJ2-4, with D perhaps assigned TRBD1 or TRBD2 (5 bases each). The J call may be in error: the DNA end matches TRBJ2-5 better. This clonotype originated in a man aged 25-45 years in good health. In nucleotides, the CDR3 is TGCAGCGTTGGGTTTTCTGGTGGGGGAGAGACCCAGTACTTC. This translates into CSVGFSGGGETQYF.